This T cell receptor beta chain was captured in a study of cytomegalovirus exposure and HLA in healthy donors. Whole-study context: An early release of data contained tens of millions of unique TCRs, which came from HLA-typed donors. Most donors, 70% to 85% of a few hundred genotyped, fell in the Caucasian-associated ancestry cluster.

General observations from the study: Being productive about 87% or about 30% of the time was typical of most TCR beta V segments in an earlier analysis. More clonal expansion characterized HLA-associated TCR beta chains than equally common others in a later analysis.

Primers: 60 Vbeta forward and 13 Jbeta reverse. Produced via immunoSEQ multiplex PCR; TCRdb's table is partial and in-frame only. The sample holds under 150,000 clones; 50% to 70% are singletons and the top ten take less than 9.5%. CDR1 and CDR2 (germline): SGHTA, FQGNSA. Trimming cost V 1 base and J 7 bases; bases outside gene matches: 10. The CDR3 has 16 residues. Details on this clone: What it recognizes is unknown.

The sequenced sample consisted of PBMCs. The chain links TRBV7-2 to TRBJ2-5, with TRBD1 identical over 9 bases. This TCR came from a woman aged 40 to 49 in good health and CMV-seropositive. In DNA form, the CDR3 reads TGTGCCAGCAGCTTAGTGGGGACAGGGAATTATAGGACCCAGTACTTC. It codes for CASSLVGTGNYRTQYF. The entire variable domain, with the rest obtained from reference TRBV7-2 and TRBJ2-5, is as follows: GAGVSQSPSNKVTEKGKDVELRCDPISGHTALYWYRQSLGQGLEFLIYFQGNSAPDKSGLPSDRFSAERTGGSVSTLTIQRTQQEDSAVYLCASSLVGTGNYRTQYFGPGTRLLVL.